This entry is about one T cell receptor (beta chain). Its cognate antigen has yet to be identified. The input lacks base qualities; no much larger clone sits a single base away. TCRbeta CDR3 regions were amplified from genomic DNA using the immunoSEQ Assay, a bias-controlled multiplex PCR. On the authors' methods: Nucleated cell counts per sample were estimated from amplification of reference gene primers within the assay. To quantify the absolute abundance of each unique TCRbeta CDR3 rearrangement, sequence reads were collapsed and filtered. For each sample, productive Simpson clonality was calculated by taking the square root of Simpson's diversity index across productive rearrangements. Not all clones reach the TCRdb copy of this immuneACCESS table, which keeps in-frame sequences only. Checked studies attribute under half of the gap to unresolved V genes and leave the rest unexplained. The D gene and trimming were derived from the DNA, and the V and J assignments and clone size from that table. The sample table contains tens of thousands of clones; only one count was recorded for around nine tenths of them. 1% to 1.5% of the sample lies in the top ten.

CDR1 and CDR2 are drawn from the germline V gene: SGHDT, YYEEEE. Here V drops 3 bases and J drops 3 bases, and the junction holds 3 bases not matched to any gene. The CDR3 covers 15 residues, taking in both the cysteine and the valine. Only CDR3 DNA is held: 45 bases, read in frame from base 1. This specimen comes from a study of blood T cell repertoires in COVID-19 (TCRdb year 2020). Looking at the study overall: Samples covering the acute and convalescent phases of COVID-19 were provided by collaborators in the United States, Italy and Spain. The prospective study material was composed of cDNA or gDNA derived from T cells, B-cell-depleted T cells, or PBMCs. A freely available public database, intended as a resource for researchers studying the immune response to SARS-CoV-2, is where the repertoires were released. A de-identified subject ID, COVID-19 status, age in years and sex were almost always included in the sample metadata. Where HLA class I and class II types were available, the types were taken from metadata supplied by the sample provider, not from assay-based typing. The samples were drawn from the first 160 participants of the ongoing ImmuneRACE study and from 1,254 subjects provided by 6 global collaborators. The dataset comprised deeply sampled blood TCRbeta repertoires from subjects exposed to, actively infected with, or recovered from COVID-19.

Collaborating institutions collected whole blood in K2EDTA tubes following their own protocols. Collaborator samples were shipped for TCRbeta analysis as frozen whole blood, isolated PBMCs, or DNA extracted from either sample type. On the study overall, not on this receptor specifically: How much clinical and demographic metadata was included differed by source and by participant, and the metadata was provided uncurated.

This receptor was identified in a woman aged 60-70 years with acute or convalescent COVID-19. The sequenced material came from peripheral blood. This sequence uses TRBV5-6 and TRBJ2-7; 13 middle bases align to TRBD2. The DNA reads TGTGCCAGCAGCTCGGGACTAGCGGGAATCTACGAGCAGTACGTC. Translated, this gives CASSSGLAGIYEQYV.